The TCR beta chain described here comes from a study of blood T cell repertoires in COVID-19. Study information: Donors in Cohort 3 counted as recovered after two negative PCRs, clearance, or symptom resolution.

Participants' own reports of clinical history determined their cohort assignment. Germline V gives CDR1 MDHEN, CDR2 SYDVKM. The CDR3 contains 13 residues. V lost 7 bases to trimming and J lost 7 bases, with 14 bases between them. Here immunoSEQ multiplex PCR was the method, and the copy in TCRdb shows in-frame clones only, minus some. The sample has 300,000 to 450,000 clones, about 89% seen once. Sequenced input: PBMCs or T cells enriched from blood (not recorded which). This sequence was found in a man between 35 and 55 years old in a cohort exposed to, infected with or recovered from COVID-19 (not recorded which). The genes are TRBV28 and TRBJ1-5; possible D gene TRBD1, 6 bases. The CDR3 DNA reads TGTGCCAGCAAGGACAGCCTGGAGCAGCCCCAGCATTTT. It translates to CASKDSLEQPQHF.